This entry concerns a single TCR beta chain. These data originate in a study of blood T cell repertoires in COVID-19. Study-level information: The study drew acute and convalescent COVID-19 samples from the United States, Italy and Spain. Nucleic acid was either cDNA or gDNA, and it came from T cells, B-cell-depleted T cells, or PBMCs.

Germline V lookup: CDR1 SGHDT, CDR2 YYEEEE. V dropped 4 bases and J dropped 0; count of bases not matched to a gene: 2. CDR3 size: 14 residues. In the source study's methods: Quantification of nucleated cells was approximated via reference gene primer amplification. TCRdb's copy holds only in-frame clones and misses some; the assay was immunoSEQ multiplex PCR. The V and J calls and the clone size are those of that table, but D and trimming were determined from the DNA. The sample records roughly 70,000 clones, roughly 89% being singletons. The sequence was collected from a human donor in a cohort sampled during active COVID-19. The rearrangement links TRBV5-6 to TRBJ1-2, with 8 bases lining up with TRBD1. The specimen was peripheral blood. The CDR3 protein is CASSEGQANYGYTF. In DNA, the CDR3 is TGTGCCAGCAGCGAGGGACAGGCTAACTATGGCTACACCTTC.